These 26 T cell receptor beta chains originate from one sample sequenced in a study of cytomegalovirus exposure and HLA in healthy donors. PCR amplification relied on 60 Vbeta primers (plus 13 Jbeta primers). Measured with immunoSEQ multiplex PCR; TCRdb has only the in-frame clones, and not every one. The top ten hold about 1.5% of the sample, which has 150,000 to 200,000 clones, under 85% seen once. Input material: PBMCs. Receptors originate from a woman aged 30 to 39 in good health and CMV-seronegative.

For the CDR3, the DNA is TGTGCCAGTACTCACAGGGGCTATGGCTACACCTTC. It yields the protein CASTHRGYGYTF. The chain uses TRBV19 and TRBJ1-2; TRBD1 matches 7 bases. There are 12 residues in the CDR3. Trimming cost V 7 bases and J 4 bases; bases outside gene matches: 3. Germline V gene data show CDR1 as LNHDA and CDR2 as SQIVND (reference sequence).

The chain couples TRBV27 to TRBJ2-7; no reliable D call. The V end lost 4 bases, the J end lost 2 bases, and 9 bases lay between the germline ends. The CDR3 runs to 13 residues. Germline V lookup: CDR1 MNHEY, CDR2 SMNVEV (reference sequence). The CDR3 DNA is TGTGCCAGCAGTTATTCCTACCCCTACGAGCAGTACTTC. Its translation is CASSYSYPYEQYF.

This clone appeared a single time. The rearrangement joins TRBV6-1 to TRBJ1-2; 10 nucleotides align to TRBD1. The CDR3 has 15 amino acids. Germline lookup yields CDR1 MNHNS and CDR2 SASEGT. V shed 8 bases and J 2 bases; nucleotides not matched to a gene: 8. DNA of the CDR3: TGTGCCAGCGCCCGTCCGGGACAGGGGAACTATGGCTACACCTTC. Amino acids: CASARPGQGNYGYTF.

This CDR3 reads CASSPGLAGGPPPNTGELFF. The CDR3 nucleotides read TGCGCCAGCAGCCCCGGACTAGCGGGGGGGCCTCCTCCGAACACCGGGGAGCTGTTTTTT. The V call is TRBV4-1, the J call TRBJ2-2; 15 positions match TRBD2. CDR1 MGHRA and CDR2 YSYEKL come from the germline V gene. The junction had 9 bases not matched to a gene; V was cut back by 4 bases and J by 0 bases. The CDR3 has 20 amino acids.

The J gene is TRBJ2-7, the V gene TRBV27; D is possibly TRBD2 (5 bases). Per germline, CDR1 MNHEY and CDR2 SMNVEV (reference sequence). There are 14 residues in the CDR3. Trimming stripped 2 bases from V and 4 bases from J, with 12 bases between. The CDR3 nucleotides read TGTGCCAGCAGTTTAGAGGGTCCCCCTTACGAGCAGTACTTC. Its protein is CASSLEGPPYEQYF.

This chain uses TRBV6-6 with TRBJ2-5; a weak D match, TRBD1 (6 bases). The CDR3 runs to 14 residues. V lost 5 bases and J 5 bases, leaving 15 bases between the germline ends. Germline CDR1 reads MNHNY; CDR2 reads SVGAGI (reference sequence). In nucleotides, the CDR3 is TGTGCCAGCAGTCCACAGGGATCGAGGGAGACCCAGTACTTC. It yields the protein CASSPQGSRETQYF.

The V gene is TRBV11-2, the J gene TRBJ2-7; D is perhaps TRBD2 (5 bases). CDR1 is SGHAT and CDR2 is FQNNGV in the germline V gene. The CDR3 runs 15 residues. Deletions cut 2 bases from V and 2 bases from J, with 13 bases between. The CDR3 here is CASSLLRSRAYEQYF. In DNA, the CDR3 is TGTGCCAGCAGCTTACTGCGGTCGCGGGCCTACGAGCAGTACTTC.

Here the CDR3 reads CASSLSLAGVGAETQYF. The CDR3 nucleotides are TGTGCCAGCAGCTTATCTCTAGCGGGAGTGGGGGCGGAGACCCAGTACTTC. The V call is TRBV7-2, the J call TRBJ2-5; 10 bases agree with TRBD2. The germline CDR1 and CDR2 sequences are SGHTA and FQGNSA. This CDR3 has 17 residues. With V trimmed by 2 bases and J by 5 bases, 11 bases remained unmatched.

The chain uses TRBV5-1 and TRBJ1-1; D is possibly TRBD1 (6 bases). Germline CDR1 reads SGHRS; CDR2 reads YFSETQ. This CDR3 contains 15 residues. V dropped 0 bases and J dropped 4 bases, with 13 bases sitting between them. Here the CDR3 DNA reads TGCGCCAGCAGCTTGGGGAGGGGGGGGAGCACTGAAGCTTTCTTT. The encoded protein is CASSLGRGGSTEAFF.

This clone was seen a single time. The rearrangement uses TRBV5-4 and TRBJ2-3, with a tentative D call TRBD2 (5 bases). CDR3 length: 16 residues. Trimming left V 4 bases short and J 0 bases short, with 15 bases between. Germline V gives CDR1 SGHNT, CDR2 YYREEE (reference sequence). The CDR3 nucleotides read TGTGCCAGCAGCGCGGGCCAATTTATAAGCACAGATACGCAGTATTTT. Translated, it gives CASSAGQFISTDTQYF.

The chain couples TRBV28 to TRBJ1-2; D unresolved. V lost 2 bases and J lost 8, with 12 bases in between. Germline loops: CDR1 MDHEN, CDR2 SYDVKM. CDR3 length: 13 amino acids. The CDR3 nucleotides are TGTGCCAGCAGTTTAGTGGCCGGGGAAGGCTACACCTTC. Translating gives CASSLVAGEGYTF.

This sequence joins TRBV28 and TRBJ1-5; TRBD1 matches at 8 bases. CDR1 is MDHEN, CDR2 SYDVKM, per germline. The CDR3 consists of 15 residues. V gave up 6 bases and J gave up 2 bases; unmatched junction bases: 6. In DNA form, the CDR3 reads TGTGCCAGCAGCCAGGGGGCGCGGGGCAATCAGCCCCAGCATTTT. This sequence encodes CASSQGARGNQPQHF.

V gene TRBV2 combines with J gene TRBJ1-2, with no clear D. Trimming took 8 bases from V and 3 from J, leaving 7 bases between them. This CDR3 spans 11 amino acids. The germline V gene has CDR1 SNHLY and CDR2 FYNNEI. Written as DNA, the CDR3 is TGTGCCAGCGGGCCGGACTATGGCTACACCTTC. It specifies CASGPDYGYTF.

This chain links TRBV9 with TRBJ2-3, with 15 nucleotides matching TRBD2. J gave up 2 bases and V 4 bases, and 11 bases lay outside the gene matches. CDR1 is SGDLS and CDR2 is YYNGEE in the germline V gene. This CDR3 comprises 19 residues. The CDR3 loop reads CASSSPRGTSGRNTDTQYF. CDR3 DNA: TGTGCCAGCAGCTCCCCCAGGGGGACTAGCGGGAGGAACACAGATACGCAGTATTTT.

The chain has TRBV28 and TRBJ1-1; D is uncertain. V shed 2 bases and J shed 5 bases, with 12 bases lying between them. Germline V gene data show CDR1 as MDHEN and CDR2 as SYDVKM. This CDR3 is built from 14 residues. The CDR3 sequence: CASSLAGGLTEAFF. The CDR3, as DNA: TGTGCCAGCAGTTTAGCAGGAGGCTTGACTGAAGCTTTCTTT.

V gene TRBV19 combines with J gene TRBJ1-1, with 9 bases fitting TRBD1. The CDR3 covers 13 residues. With V trimmed by 10 bases and J by 5 bases, 8 bases remained unmatched. The germline V gene encodes CDR1 LNHDA and CDR2 SQIVND (reference sequence). CDR3 sequence reads: CATKLTGGTEAFF. The CDR3 DNA reads TGTGCCACCAAACTGACAGGGGGAACTGAAGCTTTCTTT.

The V and J genes are TRBV30 and TRBJ2-3, with TRBD2 matching over 7 bases. This CDR3 contains 16 residues. Germline trimming cut 4 bases from V and 6 bases from J; bases unmatched to any gene: 16. CDR1 and CDR2 (germline): GTSNPN, SVGIG (reference sequence). CDR3 DNA: TGTGCCTGGATAAAAGGGAGGGGTAGACCCCAGGATACGCAGTATTTT. Its translation: CAWIKGRGRPQDTQYF.

The chain employs TRBV19 and TRBJ2-7; D might be TRBD1 (6 bases). Trimming pared 1 base from V and 6 bases from J, leaving 16 bases between. The CDR3 runs 15 residues. CDR1 and CDR2 from the germline V gene are LNHDA and SQIVND (reference sequence). CDR3 region: CASSIVSQGSREQYF. The CDR3, as DNA: TGTGCCAGTAGTATAGTGAGCCAGGGGTCTCGCGAGCAGTACTTC. Full variable domain (remainder filled in from reference TRBV19 and TRBJ2-7): DGGITQSPKYLFRKEGQNVTLSCEQNLNHDAMYWYRQDPGQGLRLIYYSQIVNDFQKGDIAEGYSVSREKKESFPLTVTSAQKNPTAFYLCASSIVSQGSREQYFGPGTRLTVT.

This rearrangement joins TRBV7-2 to TRBJ2-7; possibly TRBD1 for D (6 bases). The CDR3 length is 16 residues. V was trimmed by 2 bases and J by 0 bases, leaving 14 bases between them. Germline V gives CDR1 SGHTA, CDR2 FQGNSA. CDR3 sequence (DNA): TGTGCCAGCAGCTTATTTCACAGGGTAAGCTCCTACGAGCAGTACTTC. The encoded protein is CASSLFHRVSSYEQYF.

This clone was counted once. The V call is TRBV2, the J call TRBJ2-7, with TRBD1 identical over 10 bases. V gave up 6 bases and J gave up 3 bases; unmatched junction bases: 14. CDR1 and CDR2 (germline): SNHLY, FYNNEI. This CDR3 region has 17 residues. Written as DNA, the CDR3 is TGTGCCAGCAGGGGAGGGACAGGGGAAGGGATTGGCTACGAGCAGTACTTC. This sequence encodes CASRGGTGEGIGYEQYF.

The V and J genes are TRBV7-2 and TRBJ2-2; D may be TRBD2 (6 bases). The V end lost 5 bases, the J end lost 5 bases, and 15 bases lay between the germline ends. CDR1 is SGHTA and CDR2 is FQGNSA in the germline V gene. The CDR3 spans 15 residues. For the CDR3, the DNA is TGTGCCAGCAGCCTACATGGGGGGAATACCGGGGAGCTGTTTTTT. Its translation is CASSLHGGNTGELFF.

V is TRBV6-1 and J is TRBJ1-5; D gene uncertain. Trimming cost V 10 bases and J 0 bases, with 7 bases left between them. CDR3 length: 12 residues. The germline V gene has CDR1 MNHNS and CDR2 SASEGT. CDR3 sequence (DNA): TGTGCCACCCAGGCTAGCAATCAGCCCCAGCATTTT. Translating it yields CATQASNQPQHF.

The rearrangement links TRBV7-2 to TRBJ1-2; 9 bases match TRBD1. After removal of 5 bases from V and 9 bases from J, the junction contained 10 bases not matched to a gene. This CDR3 has 14 amino acids. Germline V gives CDR1 SGHTA, CDR2 FQGNSA. DNA of the CDR3: TGTGCCAGCAGCCCAGAGGGACAGGGTCGGAGCTACACCTTC. It codes for CASSPEGQGRSYTF. The variable domain in full, completed from reference TRBV7-2 and TRBJ1-2, reads GAGVSQSPSNKVTEKGKDVELRCDPISGHTALYWYRQSLGQGLEFLIYFQGNSAPDKSGLPSDRFSAERTGGSVSTLTIQRTQQEDSAVYLCASSPEGQGRSYTFGSGTRLTVV.

The V gene is TRBV5-6, the J gene TRBJ2-3, with 9 bases lining up with TRBD2. Trimming removed 3 bases from V and 2 bases from J; junction bases left unmatched: 7. Germline CDR1 is SGHDT and CDR2 is YYEEEE. This CDR3 contains 16 residues. The CDR3 sequence: CASSSAGLAATDTQYF. Written as DNA, the CDR3 is TGTGCCAGCAGCTCCGCGGGACTAGCAGCCACAGATACGCAGTATTTT. The full variable domain, completed using reference TRBV5-6 and TRBJ2-3, is DAGVTQSPTHLIKTRGQQVTLRCSPKSGHDTVSWYQQALGQGPQFIFQYYEEEERQRGNFPDRFSGHQFPNYSSELNVNALLLGDSALYLCASSSAGLAATDTQYFGPGTRLTVL.

The V and J genes are TRBV6-5 and TRBJ2-2; D not certain. This CDR3 is built from 15 residues. V lost 0 bases to trimming and J lost 0 bases, with 5 bases between them. In germline, CDR1 is MNHEY, CDR2 SVGAGI. DNA of the CDR3: TGTGCCAGCAGTTACTCGTTAGCGAACACCGGGGAGCTGTTTTTT. Protein: CASSYSLANTGELFF.

Regarding this clone: Lacking the conserved final phenylalanine or tryptophan, this CDR3 likely reflects a read error. The chain combines TRBV4-2 with TRBJ2-2; 13 bases line up with TRBD2. CDR1 and CDR2 (germline): LGHNA, YNFKEQ. V shed 4 bases and J 4 bases; nucleotides not matched to a gene: 9. The CDR3 spans 18 residues. The CDR3 region is CASSLRTSGRSTTGELFL. CDR3 nucleotide sequence: TGTGCCAGCAGCCTCCGGACTAGCGGGAGATCAACCACCGGGGAGCTGTTTCTT.